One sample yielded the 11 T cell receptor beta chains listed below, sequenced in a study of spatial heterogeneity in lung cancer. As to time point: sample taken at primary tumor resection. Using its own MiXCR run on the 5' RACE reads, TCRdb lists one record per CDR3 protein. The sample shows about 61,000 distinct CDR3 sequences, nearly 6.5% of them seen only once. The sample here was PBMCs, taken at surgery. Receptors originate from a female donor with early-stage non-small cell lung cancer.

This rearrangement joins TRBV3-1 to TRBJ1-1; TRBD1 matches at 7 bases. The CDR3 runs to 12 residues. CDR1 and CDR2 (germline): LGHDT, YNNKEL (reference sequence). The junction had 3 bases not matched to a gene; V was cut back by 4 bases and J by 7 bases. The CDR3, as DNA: TGTGCCAGCAGCCCAGGGACAGATGAAGCTTTCTTT. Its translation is CASSPGTDEAFF.

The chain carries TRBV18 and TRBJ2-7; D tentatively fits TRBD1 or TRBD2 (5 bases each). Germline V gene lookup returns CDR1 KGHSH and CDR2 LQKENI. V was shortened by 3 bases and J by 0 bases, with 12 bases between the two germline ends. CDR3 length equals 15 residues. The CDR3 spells CASSPRGRGSYEQYF. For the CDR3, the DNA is TGTGCCAGCTCACCCCGGGGCCGAGGCTCCTACGAGCAGTACTTC.

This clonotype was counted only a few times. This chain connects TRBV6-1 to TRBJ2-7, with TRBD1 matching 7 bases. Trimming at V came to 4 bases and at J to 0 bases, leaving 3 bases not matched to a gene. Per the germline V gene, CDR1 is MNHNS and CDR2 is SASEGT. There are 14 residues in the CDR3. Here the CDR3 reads CASSARDSSYEQYV. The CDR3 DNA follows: TGTGCCAGCAGTGCTCGGGACAGCTCCTACGAGCAGTACGTC.

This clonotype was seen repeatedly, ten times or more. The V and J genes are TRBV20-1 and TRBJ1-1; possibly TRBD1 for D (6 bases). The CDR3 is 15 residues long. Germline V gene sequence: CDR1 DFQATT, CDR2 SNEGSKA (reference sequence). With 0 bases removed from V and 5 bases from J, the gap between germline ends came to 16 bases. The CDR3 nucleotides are TGCAGTGCTAGAGACCCCCCGGGGGGGCTAACTGAAGCTTTCTTT. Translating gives CSARDPPGGLTEAFF.

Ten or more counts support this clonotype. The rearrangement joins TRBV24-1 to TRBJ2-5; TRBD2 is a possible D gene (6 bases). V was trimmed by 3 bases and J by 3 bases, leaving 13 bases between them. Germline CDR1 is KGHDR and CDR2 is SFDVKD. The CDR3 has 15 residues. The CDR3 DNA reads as TGTGCCACCAGTGATAAAGGTCGCGGGAAAGAGACCCAGTACTTC. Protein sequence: CATSDKGRGKETQYF.

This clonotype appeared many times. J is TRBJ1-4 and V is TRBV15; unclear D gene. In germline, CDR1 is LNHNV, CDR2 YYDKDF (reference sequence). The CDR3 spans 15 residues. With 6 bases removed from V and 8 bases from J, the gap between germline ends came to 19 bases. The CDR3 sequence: CATRKERAGGEKLFF. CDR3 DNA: TGTGCCACCAGAAAGGAGCGGGCTGGAGGGGAAAAACTGTTTTTT. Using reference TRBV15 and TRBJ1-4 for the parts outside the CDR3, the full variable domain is DAMVIQNPRYQVTQFGKPVTLSCSQTLNHNVMYWYQQKSSQAPKLLFHYYDKDFNNEADTPDNFQSRRPNTSFCFLDIRSPGLGDTAMYLCATRKERAGGEKLFFGSGTQLSVL.

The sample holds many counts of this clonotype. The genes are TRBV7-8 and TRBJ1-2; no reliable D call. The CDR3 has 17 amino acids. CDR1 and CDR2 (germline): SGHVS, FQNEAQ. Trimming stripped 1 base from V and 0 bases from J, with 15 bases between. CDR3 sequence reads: CASSLVIRPTSNYGYTF. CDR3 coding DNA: TGTGCCAGCAGCTTAGTGATAAGGCCCACCTCTAACTATGGCTACACCTTC.

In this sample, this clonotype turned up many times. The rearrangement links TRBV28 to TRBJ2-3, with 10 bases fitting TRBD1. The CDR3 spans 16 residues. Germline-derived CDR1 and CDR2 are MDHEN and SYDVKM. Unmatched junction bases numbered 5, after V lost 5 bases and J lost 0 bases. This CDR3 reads CASSGRGQGSTDTQYF. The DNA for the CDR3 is TGTGCCAGCAGTGGCCGGGGACAGGGGAGCACAGATACGCAGTATTTT.

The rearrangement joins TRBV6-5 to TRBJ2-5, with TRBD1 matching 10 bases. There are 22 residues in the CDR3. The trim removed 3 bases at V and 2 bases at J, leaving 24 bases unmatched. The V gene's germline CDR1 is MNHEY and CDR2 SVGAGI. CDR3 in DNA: TGTGCCAGCAGTTATGGTAGGGACAGGGGACTACTACCCCTCCTCGGGCAAGAGACCCAGTACTTC. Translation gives CASSYGRDRGLLPLLGQETQYF.

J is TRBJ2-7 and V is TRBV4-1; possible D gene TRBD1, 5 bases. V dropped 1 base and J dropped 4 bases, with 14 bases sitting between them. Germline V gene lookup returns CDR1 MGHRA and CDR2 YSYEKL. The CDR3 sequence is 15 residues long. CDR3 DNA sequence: TGCGCCAGCAGCCAAGGGTGGACGAAGGGGTACGAGCAGTACTTC. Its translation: CASSQGWTKGYEQYF.

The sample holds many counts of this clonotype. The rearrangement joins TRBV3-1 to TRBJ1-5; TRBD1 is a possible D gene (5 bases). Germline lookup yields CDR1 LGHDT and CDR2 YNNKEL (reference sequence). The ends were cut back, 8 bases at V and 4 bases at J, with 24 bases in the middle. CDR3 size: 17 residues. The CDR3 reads CASASSGGRGGNQPQHF. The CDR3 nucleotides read TGTGCCAGCGCCTCGTCCGGGGGGAGGGGAGGAAATCAGCCCCAGCATTTT.